The 19 T cell receptor beta chains listed next were all sequenced from one sample in a study of T cells in Graves' hyperthyroidism and ophthalmopathy. It was RNA transcripts that yielded the amplified TCR beta CDR3 regions. HTBI primers were used for first-round RT-PCR of the TCR CDR3. One entry per CDR3 protein results from TCRdb running MiXCR on the multiplex PCR reads. Of 350,000 to 400,000 distinct CDR3 sequences listed, around 14% are singletons. The sequenced material came from blood. The receptor source for this set is a woman aged 25 to 45 with Graves' hyperthyroidism.

This clonotype was counted ten times or more. The rearrangement uses TRBV5-1 and TRBJ1-1; D call uncertain. This CDR3 region has 14 residues. V lost 0 bases to trimming and J lost 1 base, with 7 bases between them. Per germline, CDR1 SGHRS and CDR2 YFSETQ. CDR3: CASSLDSGNTEAFF. The CDR3 DNA is TGCGCCAGCAGCTTGGATTCAGGGAACACTGAAGCTTTCTTT.

In this sample, this clonotype turned up many times. V is TRBV5-1 and J is TRBJ2-3, with 7 bases lining up with TRBD2. Germline V gene data show CDR1 as SGHRS and CDR2 as YFSETQ. This CDR3 contains 16 residues. V lost 0 bases to trimming and J lost 2 bases; unmatched junction nucleotides: 6. This CDR3 is CASSLEGGSTTDTQYF. The DNA of the CDR3 is TGCGCCAGCAGCTTGGAAGGCGGGAGTACCACAGATACGCAGTATTTT.

This clonotype was picked up many times. The genes are TRBV3-1 and TRBJ2-3; 11 nucleotides align to TRBD2. V trimming: 1 base; J trimming: 0 bases; junction bases outside the gene matches: 6. Germline V gene sequence: CDR1 LGHDT, CDR2 YNNKEL (reference sequence). The CDR3 sequence is 18 residues long. Here the CDR3 reads CASSQAGTSGASTDTQYF. CDR3 nucleotides: TGTGCCAGCAGCCAAGCGGGGACTAGCGGTGCGAGCACAGATACGCAGTATTTT.

This clonotype was recorded at least ten times. This chain connects TRBV2 to TRBJ2-7; D assignment may be TRBD1 or TRBD2 (5 bases each). Germline assignment: CDR1 SNHLY and CDR2 FYNNEI. The CDR3 has 14 amino acids. V was trimmed by 7 bases and J by 1 base, leaving 14 bases between them. Here the CDR3 DNA reads TGTGCCAGCAAGGTAGGGGAGCCTTCCTACGAGCAGTACTTC. Its protein is CASKVGEPSYEQYF. The entire variable domain, with the rest obtained from reference TRBV2 and TRBJ2-7, is as follows: EPEVTQTPSHQVTQMGQEVILRCVPISNHLYFYWYRQILGQKVEFLVSFYNNEISEKSEIFDDQFSVERPDGSNFTLKIRSTKLEDSAMYFCASKVGEPSYEQYFGPGTRLTVT.

This chain uses TRBV29-1 with TRBJ2-1; possible D gene TRBD2, 5 bases. The V gene's germline CDR1 is SQVTM and CDR2 ANQGSEA. The CDR3 totals 13 residues. V was shortened by 6 bases and J by 15 bases, with 24 bases between the two germline ends. CDR3 nucleotide sequence: TGCAGCGTCGCACGGGATGCCACCGAGAGTCGGTTCTTC. Protein product: CSVARDATESRFF.

This clonotype turned up a few times. V usage is TRBV9 and J usage is TRBJ2-1; 9 nucleotides line up with TRBD2. After removal of 2 bases from V and 9 bases from J, the junction contained 12 bases not matched to a gene. The CDR3 is 16 residues long. Germline-derived CDR1 and CDR2 are SGDLS and YYNGEE. CDR3 sequence: CASSVGYSGSYTEQFF. CDR3 DNA: TGTGCCAGCAGCGTGGGTTATAGCGGGAGTTATACTGAGCAGTTCTTC. The full variable domain, completed using reference TRBV9 and TRBJ2-1, is DSGVTQTPKHLITATGQRVTLRCSPRSGDLSVYWYQQSLDQGLQFLIQYYNGEERAKGNILERFSAQQFPDLHSELNLSSLELGDSALYFCASSVGYSGSYTEQFFGPGTRLTVL.

This clonotype was seen repeatedly, ten times or more. The chain employs TRBV3-1 and TRBJ1-1; 10 bases are a match to TRBD1. The CDR3 length is 15 residues. CDR1 is LGHDT and CDR2 is YNNKEL in the germline V gene (reference sequence). With 4 bases clipped from V and 11 bases from J, the junction kept 13 bases outside the gene matches. CDR3 residues: CASSRATGGNYGAFF. The CDR3 bases are TGTGCCAGCAGCCGAGCGACAGGGGGCAACTACGGGGCTTTCTTT.

Concerning this clonotype itself: Being one base from a much bigger clone, this may be a read error. V usage is TRBV5-4 and J usage is TRBJ2-3, with D possibly being TRBD1 or TRBD2 (7 bases each). Germline CDR1 reads SGHNT; CDR2 reads YYREEE (reference sequence). This CDR3 is 16 amino acids long. The CDR3 loop is CVSSPGGGRVTDTQYF. Here the CDR3 DNA reads TGTGTCAGCAGCCCAGGGGGGGGTAGGGTTACAGATACGCAGTATTTT.

This clonotype came up many times. The chain recombines TRBV30 with TRBJ2-3; D gene ambiguous. The germline V gene encodes CDR1 GTSNPN and CDR2 SVGIG (reference sequence). The V and J ends lost 2 bases and 3 bases respectively, with 6 bases between them. The CDR3 contains 12 residues. The CDR3 sequence: CAWSPTTDTQYF. CDR3 nucleotide sequence: TGTGCCTGGAGTCCTACTACAGATACGCAGTATTTT.

In this sample, this clonotype turned up many times. The chain uses TRBV28 and TRBJ2-1, with 12 bases matching TRBD2. Germline V CDR1 and CDR2: MDHEN, SYDVKM. Trimming took 3 bases from V and 3 from J; bases not matched to a gene: 6. The CDR3 sequence is 17 residues long. CDR3 sequence: CASSFRKLAGGYNEQFF. The CDR3 nucleotides read TGTGCCAGCAGTTTCCGGAAACTAGCGGGAGGCTACAATGAGCAGTTCTTC.

This clonotype showed up many times. The V call is TRBV28, the J call TRBJ2-7; no clear D gene. The CDR3 runs 15 residues. V lost 4 bases, J lost 7 bases, and 20 bases lay in between. Germline loops: CDR1 MDHEN, CDR2 SYDVKM. This chain's CDR3 is CASSSPSGAAREQYF. CDR3 DNA: TGTGCCAGCAGTTCCCCATCGGGCGCAGCGCGGGAGCAGTACTTC. The whole variable domain, remainder taken from reference TRBV28 and TRBJ2-7, is DVKVTQSSRYLVKRTGEKVFLECVQDMDHENMFWYRQDPGLGLRLIYFSYDVKMKEKGDIPEGYSVSREKKERFSLILESASTNQTSMYLCASSSPSGAAREQYFGPGTRLTVT.

This clonotype has at least ten counts. J is TRBJ1-2 and V is TRBV28; D is perhaps TRBD1 (5 bases). The V end was cut by 4 bases, the J end by 2 bases, with 8 bases between. CDR1 and CDR2 (germline): MDHEN, SYDVKM. The CDR3 spans 13 residues. The CDR3, as DNA: TGTGCCAGCAGTTCGACAGACAACTATGGCTACACCTTC. Translation gives CASSSTDNYGYTF.

This rearrangement joins TRBV12-3 or TRBV12-4 to TRBJ2-2; 9 nucleotides align to TRBD1. V dropped 4 bases and J dropped 6; count of bases not matched to a gene: 6. This CDR3 has 15 residues. The CDR3 nucleotides are TGTGCCAGCAGTTCGAACAGGGGGCGAGCCGGGGAGCTGTTTTTT. It is translated as CASSSNRGRAGELFF.

This clonotype was observed a handful of times. V and J are TRBV27 and TRBJ2-7; D ambiguous. Germline CDR1 and CDR2: MNHEY and SMNVEV (reference sequence). This CDR3 region has 15 residues. Trimming took 7 bases from V and 0 from J, leaving 16 bases between them. For the CDR3, the DNA is TGTGCCAGCATCCCAAGCTGGGGATCCTCCTACGAGCAGTACTTC. Translation: CASIPSWGSSYEQYF.

This clonotype has ten or more counts. V and J are TRBV7-2 and TRBJ2-7; 10 nucleotides line up with TRBD1. CDR1 is SGHTA and CDR2 is FQGNSA in the germline V gene. The CDR3 extends over 16 amino acids. The V gene end was trimmed by 1 base and the J gene end by 4 bases; junction bases not matched to a gene: 7. CDR3: CASSLELTGGRYEQYF. CDR3 nucleotide sequence: TGTGCCAGCAGCTTAGAGCTGACAGGGGGCAGGTACGAGCAGTACTTC.

This clonotype appeared a few times. The DNA for the CDR3 is TGTGCCACCCCAGCGGGGGCTCCCGGCTCCACCTATGGCTACACCTTC. Its protein is CATPAGAPGSTYGYTF. The V gene is TRBV6-2 or TRBV6-3, the J gene TRBJ1-2; tentatively, D is TRBD1 (6 bases). Deletions cut 10 bases from V and 4 bases from J, with 25 bases between. This CDR3 comprises 16 residues. CDR1 is MNHEY, CDR2 SVGEGT, per germline.

The sample holds many counts of this clonotype. This rearrangement joins TRBV30 to TRBJ1-2; D may be TRBD1 (5 bases). Germline-derived CDR1 and CDR2 are GTSNPN and SVGIG (reference sequence). This CDR3 is 13 amino acids long. Trimming took 0 bases from V and 5 from J, leaving 10 bases between them. For the CDR3, the DNA is TGTGCCTGGAGTGTAAGGGGTGGTTATGGCTACACCTTC. Encoded protein: CAWSVRGGYGYTF.

CDR3 nucleotide sequence: TGCGCCAGCAGCCAGGGAACCGGGACAGGGACGATTCGGAGCACTGAAGCTTTCTTT. Translating it yields CASSQGTGTGTIRSTEAFF. V gene TRBV4-1 combines with J gene TRBJ1-1; 9 positions agree with TRBD1. V trimming: 3 bases; J trimming: 4 bases; junction bases outside the gene matches: 18. The CDR3 covers 19 residues. CDR1 MGHRA and CDR2 YSYEKL come from the germline V gene.

The sample holds a few counts of this clonotype. The chain uses TRBV10-1 and TRBJ2-7; a weak D match, TRBD1 (6 bases). Per germline, CDR1 WNHNN and CDR2 SYGVQD (reference sequence). V was clipped by 9 bases and J by 5 bases, with 23 bases between them. This CDR3 is built from 15 residues. Here the CDR3 reads CASLNRQVSAHEQYF. In DNA form, the CDR3 reads TGCGCCAGTCTGAACCGACAGGTTTCAGCCCACGAGCAGTACTTC.